This T cell receptor beta chain was profiled in a study of T cell responses to AZD1222 COVID-19 vaccine. Points from the study as a whole: Spike-specific TCR breadth and depth both grew after two AZD1222 doses. The number of AZD1222 recipients seropositive at baseline was only 6 or 7. Sampling that yielded the repertoires occurred only after the peak T cell response. Females made up more of the donors, who were largely white British, and clonal diversity may have come out too low.

Turning to this clone: The target antigen is unknown.

The protocol was immunoSEQ multiplex PCR, while the TCRdb copy is restricted to in-frame clones and leaves out a portion. In the table there are over 65,000 clones, more than 70% of which are singletons. The TCR comes from an adult who received the AZD1222 COVID-19 vaccine. The sequenced sample was peripheral blood, obtained 28 days after the second AZD1222 dose.

Written as DNA, the CDR3 is TGTGCCAGCAGTCGAACAGCAAACTATGGCTACACCTTC. Its protein product is CASSRTANYGYTF. The chain joins TRBV6-5 to TRBJ1-2, with D unclear. The CDR3 spans 13 residues. Per the germline V gene, CDR1 is MNHEY and CDR2 is SVGAGI. V gave up 5 bases and J gave up 2 bases, with 9 bases separating them.